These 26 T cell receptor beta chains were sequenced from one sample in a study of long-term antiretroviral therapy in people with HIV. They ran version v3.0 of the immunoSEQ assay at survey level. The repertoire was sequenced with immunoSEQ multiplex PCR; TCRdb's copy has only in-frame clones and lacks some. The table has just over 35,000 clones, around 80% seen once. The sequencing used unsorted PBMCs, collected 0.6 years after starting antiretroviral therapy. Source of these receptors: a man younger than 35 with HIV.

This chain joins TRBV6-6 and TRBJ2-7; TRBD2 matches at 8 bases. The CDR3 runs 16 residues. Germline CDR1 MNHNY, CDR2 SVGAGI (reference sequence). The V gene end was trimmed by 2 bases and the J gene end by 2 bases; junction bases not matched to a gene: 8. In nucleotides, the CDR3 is TGTGCCAGCAGTTACGGAGCGGGAGTGGTCGCCTACGAGCAGTACTTC. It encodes CASSYGAGVVAYEQYF.

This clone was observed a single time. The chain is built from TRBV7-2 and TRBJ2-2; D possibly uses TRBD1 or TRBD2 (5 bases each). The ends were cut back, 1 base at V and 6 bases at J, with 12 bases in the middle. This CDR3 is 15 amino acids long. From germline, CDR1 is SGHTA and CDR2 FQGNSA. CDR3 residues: CASSLEARGAGELFF. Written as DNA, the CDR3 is TGTGCCAGCAGCTTAGAGGCACGGGGCGCCGGGGAGCTGTTTTTT.

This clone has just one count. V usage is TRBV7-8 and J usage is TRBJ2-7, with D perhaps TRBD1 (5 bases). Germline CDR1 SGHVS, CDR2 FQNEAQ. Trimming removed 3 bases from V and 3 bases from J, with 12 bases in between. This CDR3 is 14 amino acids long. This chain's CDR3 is CASSFSQGNYEQYF. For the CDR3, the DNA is TGTGCCAGCAGCTTTAGTCAGGGAAACTACGAGCAGTACTTC.

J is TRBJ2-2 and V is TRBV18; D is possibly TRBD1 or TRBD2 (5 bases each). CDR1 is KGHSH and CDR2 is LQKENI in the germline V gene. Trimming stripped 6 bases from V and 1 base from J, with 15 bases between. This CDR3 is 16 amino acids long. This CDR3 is CASSLSGAQNTGELFF. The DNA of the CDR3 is TGTGCCAGCTCCCTCTCCGGGGCCCAGAACACCGGGGAGCTGTTTTTT.

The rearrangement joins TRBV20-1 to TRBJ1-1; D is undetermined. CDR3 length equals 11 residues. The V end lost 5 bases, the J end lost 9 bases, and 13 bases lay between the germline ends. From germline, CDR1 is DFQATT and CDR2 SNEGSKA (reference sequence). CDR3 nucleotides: TGCAGTGCTCTGCCAAGAGGAAAAGCTTTCTTT. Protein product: CSALPRGKAFF.

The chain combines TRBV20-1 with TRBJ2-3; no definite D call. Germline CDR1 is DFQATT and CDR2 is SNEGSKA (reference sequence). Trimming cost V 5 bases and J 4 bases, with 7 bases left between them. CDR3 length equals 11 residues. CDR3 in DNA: TGCAGTGCTTATATCCCAGATACGCAGTATTTT. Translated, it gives CSAYIPDTQYF.

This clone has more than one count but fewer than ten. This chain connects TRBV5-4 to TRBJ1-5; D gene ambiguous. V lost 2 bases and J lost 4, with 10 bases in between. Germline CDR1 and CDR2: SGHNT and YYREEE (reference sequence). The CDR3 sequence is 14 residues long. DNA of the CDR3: TGTGCCAGCAGCTTTGGTACCGATAATCAGCCCCAGCATTTT. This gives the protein CASSFGTDNQPQHF.

This CDR3 reads CASSWGGVIDTEAFF. The CDR3 DNA reads TGCGCCAGCAGCTGGGGGGGGGTAATCGACACTGAAGCTTTCTTT. This rearrangement joins TRBV4-1 to TRBJ1-1; a weak D match, TRBD1 (5 bases). Germline V CDR1 and CDR2: MGHRA, YSYEKL. V was shortened by 5 bases and J by 3 bases, with 16 bases between the two germline ends. CDR3 length: 15 amino acids.

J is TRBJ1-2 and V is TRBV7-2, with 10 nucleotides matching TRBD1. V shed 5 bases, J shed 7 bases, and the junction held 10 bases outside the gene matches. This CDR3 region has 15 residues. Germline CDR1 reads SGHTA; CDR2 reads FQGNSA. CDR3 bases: TGTGCCAGCAGCCCAACGGGACAGGGGTGGGGTGGCTACACCTTC. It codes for CASSPTGQGWGGYTF. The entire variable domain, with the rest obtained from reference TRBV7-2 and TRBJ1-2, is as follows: GAGVSQSPSNKVTEKGKDVELRCDPISGHTALYWYRQSLGQGLEFLIYFQGNSAPDKSGLPSDRFSAERTGGSVSTLTIQRTQQEDSAVYLCASSPTGQGWGGYTFGSGTRLTVV.

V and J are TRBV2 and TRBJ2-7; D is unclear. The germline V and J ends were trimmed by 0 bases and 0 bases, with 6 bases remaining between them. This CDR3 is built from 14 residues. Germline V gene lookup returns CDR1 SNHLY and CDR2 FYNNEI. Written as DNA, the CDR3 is TGTGCCAGCAGTGAAGCGGTCGGCTCCTACGAGCAGTACTTC. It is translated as CASSEAVGSYEQYF.

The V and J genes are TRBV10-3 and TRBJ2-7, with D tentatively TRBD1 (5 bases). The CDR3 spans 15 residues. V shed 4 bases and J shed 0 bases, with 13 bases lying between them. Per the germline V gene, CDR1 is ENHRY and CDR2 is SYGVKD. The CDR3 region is CAISGNRQSSYEQYF. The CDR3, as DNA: TGTGCCATCAGTGGAAACCGACAGAGCTCCTACGAGCAGTACTTC.

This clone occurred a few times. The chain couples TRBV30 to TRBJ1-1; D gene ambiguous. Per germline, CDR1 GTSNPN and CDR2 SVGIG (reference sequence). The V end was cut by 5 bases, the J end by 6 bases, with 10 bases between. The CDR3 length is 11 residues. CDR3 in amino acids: CAWAEGPEAFF. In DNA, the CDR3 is TGTGCCTGGGCCGAAGGACCTGAAGCTTTCTTT.

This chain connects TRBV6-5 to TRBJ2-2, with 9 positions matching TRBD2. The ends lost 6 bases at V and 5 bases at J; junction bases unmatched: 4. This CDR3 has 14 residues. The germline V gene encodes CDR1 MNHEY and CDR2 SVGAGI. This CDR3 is CASRNSGGTGELFF. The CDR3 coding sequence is TGTGCCAGCAGGAACAGCGGGGGGACCGGGGAGCTGTTTTTT.

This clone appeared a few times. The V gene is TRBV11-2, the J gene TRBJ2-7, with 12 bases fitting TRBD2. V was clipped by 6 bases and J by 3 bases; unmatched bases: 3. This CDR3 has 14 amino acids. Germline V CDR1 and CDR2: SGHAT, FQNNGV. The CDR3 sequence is CASRGLAGFYEQYF. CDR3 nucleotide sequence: TGTGCCAGCAGAGGACTAGCGGGATTCTACGAGCAGTACTTC.

This CDR3 is CASSMGQGRLNQPQHF. The CDR3 region has the DNA TGTGCCAGTAGTATGGGACAGGGACGGCTGAATCAGCCCCAGCATTTT. This sequence joins TRBV19 and TRBJ1-5; 9 bases map to TRBD1. This CDR3 has 16 amino acids. The germline V gene has CDR1 LNHDA and CDR2 SQIVND (reference sequence). After removal of 3 bases from V and 4 bases from J, the junction contained 7 bases not matched to a gene.

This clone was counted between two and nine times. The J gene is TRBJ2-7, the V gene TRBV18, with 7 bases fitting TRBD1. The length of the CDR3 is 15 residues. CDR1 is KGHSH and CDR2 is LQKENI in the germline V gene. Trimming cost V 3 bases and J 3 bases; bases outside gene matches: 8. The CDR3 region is CASSPRRTGDYEQYF. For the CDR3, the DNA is TGTGCCAGCTCACCGCGAAGAACAGGGGACTACGAGCAGTACTTC.

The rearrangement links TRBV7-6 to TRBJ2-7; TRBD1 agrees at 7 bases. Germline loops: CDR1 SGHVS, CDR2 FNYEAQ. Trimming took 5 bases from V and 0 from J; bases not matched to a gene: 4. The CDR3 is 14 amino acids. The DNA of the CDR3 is TGTGCCAGCAGCCGGGGACAGACCTCCTACGAGCAGTACTTC. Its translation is CASSRGQTSYEQYF.

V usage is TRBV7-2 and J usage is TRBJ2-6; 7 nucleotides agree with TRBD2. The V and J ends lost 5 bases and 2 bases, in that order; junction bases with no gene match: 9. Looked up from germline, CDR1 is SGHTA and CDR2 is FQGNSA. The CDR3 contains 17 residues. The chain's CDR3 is CASSPWEGLAGANVLTF. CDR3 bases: TGTGCCAGCAGCCCTTGGGAGGGATTGGCTGGGGCCAACGTCCTGACTTTC.

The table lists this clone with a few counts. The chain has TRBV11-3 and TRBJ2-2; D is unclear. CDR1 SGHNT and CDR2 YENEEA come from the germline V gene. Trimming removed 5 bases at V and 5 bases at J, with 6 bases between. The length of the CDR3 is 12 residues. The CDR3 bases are TGTGCCAGCAGCCAGGTTACCGGGGAGCTGTTTTTT. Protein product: CASSQVTGELFF.

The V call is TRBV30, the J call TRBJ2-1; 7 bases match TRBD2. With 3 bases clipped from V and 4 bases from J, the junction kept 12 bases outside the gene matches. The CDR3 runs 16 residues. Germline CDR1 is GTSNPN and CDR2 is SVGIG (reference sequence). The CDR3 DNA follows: TGTGCCTGGAGGGGGGGGTCCCCGCGTCGATACAATGAGCAGTTCTTC. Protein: CAWRGGSPRRYNEQFF.

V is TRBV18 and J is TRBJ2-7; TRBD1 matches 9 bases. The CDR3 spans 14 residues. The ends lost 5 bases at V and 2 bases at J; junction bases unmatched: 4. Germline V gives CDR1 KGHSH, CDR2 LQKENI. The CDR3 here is CASSKRQGAYEQYF. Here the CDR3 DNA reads TGTGCCAGCTCAAAAAGACAGGGGGCCTACGAGCAGTACTTC.

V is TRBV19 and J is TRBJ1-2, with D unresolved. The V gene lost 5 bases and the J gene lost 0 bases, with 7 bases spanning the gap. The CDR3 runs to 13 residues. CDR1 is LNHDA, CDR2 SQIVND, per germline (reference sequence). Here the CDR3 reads CASSLPANYGYTF. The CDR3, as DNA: TGTGCCAGTAGTCTCCCAGCTAACTATGGCTACACCTTC.

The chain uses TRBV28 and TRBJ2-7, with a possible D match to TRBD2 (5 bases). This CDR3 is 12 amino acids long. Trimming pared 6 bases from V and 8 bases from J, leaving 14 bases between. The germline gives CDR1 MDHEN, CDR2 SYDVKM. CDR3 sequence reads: CASSKVRTQQYF. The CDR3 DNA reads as TGTGCCAGCAGCAAAGTGAGGACTCAGCAGTACTTC.

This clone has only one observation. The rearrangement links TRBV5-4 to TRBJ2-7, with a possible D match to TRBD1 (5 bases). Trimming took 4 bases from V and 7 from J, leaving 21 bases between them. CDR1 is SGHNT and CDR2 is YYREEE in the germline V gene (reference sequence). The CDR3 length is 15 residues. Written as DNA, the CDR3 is TGTGCCAGCAGCCGACAGAATACCTTCGGATCGGAGCAGTACTTC. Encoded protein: CASSRQNTFGSEQYF.

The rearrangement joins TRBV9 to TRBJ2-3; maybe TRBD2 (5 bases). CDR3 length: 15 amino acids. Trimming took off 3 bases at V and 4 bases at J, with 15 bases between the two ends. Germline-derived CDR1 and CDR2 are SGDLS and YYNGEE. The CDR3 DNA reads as TGTGCCAGCAGCGCCCGCGGGCGGTCACCAGATACGCAGTATTTT. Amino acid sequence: CASSARGRSPDTQYF.

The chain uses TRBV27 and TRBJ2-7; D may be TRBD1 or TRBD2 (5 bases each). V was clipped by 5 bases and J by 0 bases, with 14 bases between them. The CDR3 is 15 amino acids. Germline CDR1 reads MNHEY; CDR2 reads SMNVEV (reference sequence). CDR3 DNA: TGTGCCAGCAGTATGGGGACGGCGAGCTCCTACGAGCAGTACTTC. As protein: CASSMGTASSYEQYF.